The present entry profiles one T cell receptor (beta chain) with its context. TCRdb re-derived calls from the 5' RACE reads in MiXCR, one entry per CDR3 protein. The data contain roughly 380,000 distinct CDR3 sequences, approximately 30% of them singletons. The sample originates from a study of identical twins' blood T cells. Study-level background: About 6 alpha and six beta libraries together yielded some 50 million reads.

CDR1 MNHNY and CDR2 SVGAGI come from the germline V gene (reference sequence). Trimming took 4 bases from V and 1 from J, leaving 18 bases between them. This CDR3 region has 17 residues. The source of this sequence is a woman between 18 and 55 years old in good health. Input material: PBMCs. The J gene is TRBJ2-3, the V gene TRBV6-6; the D is unclear. CDR3: CASSFRGLEIGTDTQYF. As DNA, the CDR3 is TGTGCCAGCAGTTTCCGAGGTCTGGAAATCGGCACAGATACGCAGTATTTT.